Listed here are 25 T cell receptor beta chains from one sample, sequenced in a study of tumor-infiltrating lymphocytes in localized non-small cell lung cancer. Libraries were prepared by immunoSEQ multiplex PCR; TCRdb keeps only in-frame clonotypes and omits some of them. The sample has 15,000 to 20,000 clones, around two thirds seen once. The material sequenced was lung tumor tissue. The receptors originated from a human donor with non-small cell lung cancer.

This clone was counted once. This rearrangement joins TRBV7-6 to TRBJ2-7; 7 nucleotides line up with TRBD2. The V gene's germline CDR1 is SGHVS and CDR2 FNYEAQ. J was trimmed by 5 bases and V by 4 bases; bases with no gene match: 5. The CDR3 is 13 amino acids. This chain's CDR3 is CASSSHGGNEQYF. Written as DNA, the CDR3 is TGTGCCAGCAGCTCCCACGGGGGGAACGAGCAGTACTTC.

This clone has only a few counts. V gene TRBV7-9 combines with J gene TRBJ1-2; a possible D gene is TRBD1 (5 bases). Trimming stripped 5 bases from V and 3 bases from J, with 13 bases between. Germline assignment: CDR1 SEHNR and CDR2 FQNEAQ (reference sequence). The CDR3 extends over 14 amino acids. This CDR3 reads CASSLTGVDYGYTF. The CDR3, as DNA: TGTGCCAGCAGCCTGACGGGGGTGGACTATGGCTACACCTTC.

The chain recombines TRBV29-1 with TRBJ2-2; a possible D gene is TRBD2 (5 bases). The CDR3 is 13 residues long. V dropped 7 bases and J dropped 7 bases, with 16 bases sitting between them. Germline CDR1 reads SQVTM; CDR2 reads ANQGSEA. CDR3 nucleotide sequence: TGCAGCGCCGCCTGGCACGAGGGCGGGGAGCTGTTTTTT. The encoded protein is CSAAWHEGGELFF.

This chain links TRBV28 with TRBJ1-5, with TRBD1 matching 7 bases. Trimming removed 2 bases from V and 2 bases from J; junction bases left unmatched: 0. Germline V gives CDR1 MDHEN, CDR2 SYDVKM. The CDR3 has 14 amino acids. CDR3 nucleotides: TGTGCCAGCAGTTTAGGGACAGGCAATCAGCCCCAGCATTTT. Translating it yields CASSLGTGNQPQHF.

The chain carries TRBV5-4 and TRBJ2-2; D unresolved. V was trimmed by 3 bases and J by 3 bases, leaving 3 bases between them. The CDR3 length is 12 residues. Germline CDR1 SGHNT, CDR2 YYREEE (reference sequence). In DNA form, the CDR3 reads TGTGCCAGCAGCTGGTACACCGGGGAGCTGTTTTTT. This encodes CASSWYTGELFF.

This chain connects TRBV6-6 to TRBJ1-3, with D unresolved. The germline gives CDR1 MNHNY, CDR2 SVGAGI (reference sequence). The CDR3 runs to 16 residues. Trimming left V 2 bases short and J 0 bases short, with 11 bases between. CDR3 nucleotide sequence: TGTGCCAGCAGTTACCGCCAGGATACCTCTGGAAACACCATATATTTT. Translating it yields CASSYRQDTSGNTIYF.

There are a few counts of this clone. The chain joins TRBV6-1 to TRBJ2-7, with D possibly being TRBD2 (6 bases). Germline V CDR1 and CDR2: MNHNS, SASEGT. Trimming removed 4 bases at V and 0 bases at J, with 16 bases between. CDR3 length: 16 amino acids. The CDR3 sequence: CASSGLRAGLSYEQYF. CDR3 nucleotides: TGTGCCAGCAGTGGACTTCGGGCGGGACTCTCCTACGAGCAGTACTTC.

The gene calls are TRBV6-1 and TRBJ1-2; no firm D call. CDR3 length equals 13 residues. Trimming took 4 bases from V and 4 from J, leaving 10 bases between them. Per the germline V gene, CDR1 is MNHNS and CDR2 is SASEGT. This CDR3 reads CASSVGGFYGYTF. In DNA, the CDR3 is TGTGCCAGCAGTGTTGGAGGGTTCTATGGCTACACCTTC.

The chain joins TRBV7-6 to TRBJ2-3; D uncertain. Deletions cut 0 bases from V and 0 bases from J, with 1 base between. Looked up from germline, CDR1 is SGHVS and CDR2 is FNYEAQ. The CDR3 runs 13 residues. The CDR3 is CASSLASTDTQYF. The CDR3 DNA is TGTGCCAGCAGCTTAGCCAGCACAGATACGCAGTATTTT.

This clone is a singleton in its sample. The chain joins TRBV7-6 to TRBJ1-1; 10 nucleotides agree with TRBD1. This CDR3 region has 13 residues. Losses at the gene ends were 6 bases for V and 8 bases for J; bases not matched to a gene: 6. Germline-derived CDR1 and CDR2 are SGHVS and FNYEAQ. The CDR3 loop is CASRLTGGEEAFF. The CDR3, as DNA: TGTGCCAGCAGATTGACAGGGGGCGAAGAAGCTTTCTTT.

This chain joins TRBV19 and TRBJ1-2; the match to TRBD1 covers 9 bases. The CDR3 contains 16 residues. V trimming: 3 bases; J trimming: 2 bases; junction bases outside the gene matches: 7. In germline, CDR1 is LNHDA, CDR2 SQIVND (reference sequence). CDR3: CASSIGKGQGNYGYTF. The CDR3 DNA follows: TGTGCCAGTAGTATCGGGAAGGGACAGGGAAACTATGGCTACACCTTC.

The chain carries TRBV6-1 and TRBJ1-5; D may be TRBD1 (6 bases). CDR3 length: 15 amino acids. V lost 5 bases to trimming and J lost 0 bases, with 11 bases between them. Germline CDR1 reads MNHNS; CDR2 reads SASEGT. The CDR3: CASSPEGGSNQPQHF. CDR3 sequence (DNA): TGTGCCAGCAGTCCAGAGGGGGGTAGCAATCAGCCCCAGCATTTT.

The chain joins TRBV5-6 to TRBJ2-7; D remains ambiguous. V was cut by 3 bases and J by 3 bases, with 7 bases left in between. The CDR3 extends over 12 amino acids. The V gene's germline CDR1 is SGHDT and CDR2 YYEEEE. As DNA, the CDR3 is TGTGCCAGCAGCTCGAGAAACTACGAGCAGTACTTC. Its protein product is CASSSRNYEQYF. The variable domain in full, completed from reference TRBV5-6 and TRBJ2-7, reads DAGVTQSPTHLIKTRGQQVTLRCSPKSGHDTVSWYQQALGQGPQFIFQYYEEEERQRGNFPDRFSGHQFPNYSSELNVNALLLGDSALYLCASSSRNYEQYFGPGTRLTVT.

The chain joins TRBV5-4 to TRBJ1-2; tentative D call: TRBD1 (5 bases). V lost 3 bases to trimming and J lost 1 base, with 13 bases between them. Looked up from germline, CDR1 is SGHNT and CDR2 is YYREEE (reference sequence). CDR3 length: 15 residues. This chain's CDR3 is CASSSEARVNYGYTF. The DNA for the CDR3 is TGTGCCAGCAGCTCGGAGGCCAGGGTTAACTATGGCTACACCTTC.

This clone has only a few counts. The genes are TRBV5-1 and TRBJ2-1, with 15 bases fitting TRBD2. Per the germline V gene, CDR1 is SGHRS and CDR2 is YFSETQ. CDR3 length: 16 residues. The trim removed 4 bases at V and 6 bases at J, leaving 5 bases unmatched. The CDR3 is CASSGGTSGRSNEQFF. CDR3 sequence (DNA): TGCGCCAGCAGCGGGGGGACTAGCGGGAGGAGCAATGAGCAGTTCTTC.

The chain joins TRBV9 to TRBJ1-1, with D tentatively TRBD1 (5 bases). Germline CDR1 and CDR2: SGDLS and YYNGEE. The CDR3 contains 13 residues. Trimming left V 6 bases short and J 4 bases short, with 13 bases between. The CDR3 coding sequence is TGTGCCAGCACCGGGGGGGTAGGCACTGAAGCTTTCTTT. Encoded protein: CASTGGVGTEAFF. Using reference TRBV9 and TRBJ1-1 for the parts outside the CDR3, the full variable domain is DSGVTQTPKHLITATGQRVTLRCSPRSGDLSVYWYQQSLDQGLQFLIQYYNGEERAKGNILERFSAQQFPDLHSELNLSSLELGDSALYFCASTGGVGTEAFFGQGTRLTVV.

The rearrangement uses TRBV11-3 and TRBJ2-3; the D gene is possibly TRBD2 (6 bases). Trimming took 1 base from V and 3 from J, leaving 8 bases between them. The CDR3 sequence is 14 residues long. Per the germline V gene, CDR1 is SGHNT and CDR2 is YENEEA. The CDR3 DNA sequence: TGTGCCAGCAGCTTAGGACTAGGGACAGATACGCAGTATTTT. Translating it yields CASSLGLGTDTQYF. Variable domain in full (rest from reference TRBV11-3 and TRBJ2-3): EAGVVQSPRYKIIEKKQPVAFWCNPISGHNTLYWYLQNLGQGPELLIRYENEEAVDDSQLPKDRFSAERLKGVDSTLKIQPAELGDSAVYLCASSLGLGTDTQYFGPGTRLTVL.

This clone has a single count. The chain is built from TRBV10-2 and TRBJ2-3; unclear D gene. Between the trimmed V and J ends, which lost 2 bases and 6 bases, there was a span of 9 bases. The CDR3 is 13 residues long. Germline loops: CDR1 WSHSY, CDR2 SAAADI. The CDR3 nucleotides read TGCGCCAGCAGTGAGCCCCCCGGGGATACGCAGTATTTT. Translated, it gives CASSEPPGDTQYF.

This clone was observed a few times. This chain uses TRBV6-1 with TRBJ2-5; 12 nucleotides align to TRBD1. Per germline, CDR1 MNHNS and CDR2 SASEGT. CDR3 size: 15 residues. The ends lost 7 bases at V and 4 bases at J; junction bases unmatched: 7. In DNA, the CDR3 is TGTGCCAGCATGACCCGGGACAGGGGGCTAGAGACCCAGTACTTC. Its protein is CASMTRDRGLETQYF.

Worth noting for this clone: Other DNA sequences in the sample encode the same CDR3. The gene calls are TRBV19 and TRBJ2-1; TRBD2 agrees at 7 bases. The CDR3 is 16 residues long. With 0 bases clipped from V and 4 bases from J, the junction kept 6 bases outside the gene matches. In germline, CDR1 is LNHDA, CDR2 SQIVND (reference sequence). Written as DNA, the CDR3 is TGTGCCAGTAGTATAGATCGAAGCGGGACTTACAATGAGCAGTTCTTC. It yields the protein CASSIDRSGTYNEQFF.

The rearrangement joins TRBV15 to TRBJ2-5, with D perhaps being TRBD1 or TRBD2 (5 bases each). The DNA end lines up better with TRBJ2-7; the J call may be wrong. The CDR3 loop spans 16 amino acids. Germline loops: CDR1 LNHNV, CDR2 YYDKDF (reference sequence). The CDR3 DNA follows: TGTGCCACCAGCAGAGGCCGAGGGGCAACGGCCTACGAGCAGTACTTC. This sequence encodes CATSRGRGATAYEQYF.

This clone has only a few counts. CDR3 coding DNA: TGTGCCAGCAGCTCAACAAGGGTGGATGGCTACACCTTC. It yields the protein CASSSTRVDGYTF. The V and J genes are TRBV7-9 and TRBJ1-2; D is undetermined. V lost 4 bases and J lost 6, with 12 bases in between. The germline V gene has CDR1 SEHNR and CDR2 FQNEAQ (reference sequence). There are 13 residues in the CDR3.

This clone occurred a few times. The genes are TRBV9 and TRBJ1-2; 8 nucleotides agree with TRBD1. The CDR3 sequence is 16 residues long. The germline V gene has CDR1 SGDLS and CDR2 YYNGEE. V trimming: 4 bases; J trimming: 4 bases; junction bases outside the gene matches: 12. CDR3 protein: CASSHSGTGIIYGYTF. In DNA, the CDR3 is TGTGCCAGCAGCCACTCCGGGACAGGCATTATCTATGGCTACACCTTC.

The chain has TRBV5-1 and TRBJ2-1; 8 positions match TRBD1. CDR1 is SGHRS, CDR2 YFSETQ, per germline. The CDR3 runs 15 residues. Losses at the gene ends were 3 bases for V and 6 bases for J; bases not matched to a gene: 8. The CDR3 DNA sequence: TGCGCCAGCAGCTCGACAGGGGAATGGGGCAATGAGCAGTTCTTC. As protein: CASSSTGEWGNEQFF.

This chain links TRBV5-1 with TRBJ1-1; TRBD1 might be the D (6 bases). V was cut by 3 bases and J by 7 bases, with 16 bases left in between. CDR1 is SGHRS, CDR2 YFSETQ, per germline. The CDR3 totals 14 residues. DNA of the CDR3: TGCGCCAGCAGCTCAGGGGATTTTTGGAATGAAGCTTTCTTT. Its protein product is CASSSGDFWNEAFF.